The rows below give T cell receptor beta chains drawn from one sample of a study of blood T cell repertoires in COVID-19. Some clones are missing from TCRdb's copy, which holds only in-frame ones; the method was immunoSEQ multiplex PCR. The data contain about 220,000 clones, around 88% of them singletons. Sample: peripheral blood. Receptors originate from a woman aged 30 to 39 who had recovered from COVID-19. The CDR3 runs from the conserved cysteine through the conserved F or W. A D gene is named only where the DNA matches it firmly. Size is stated for part of the rows, as once, few or many counts, or as a class when the clone is expanded.

CASSFLGQSSYNEQFF | TGCGCCAGCAGCTTCTTGGGACAGAGCTCCTACAATGAGCAGTTCTTC | TRBJ2-1 | TRBD1 | TRBV5-1 | NA
CASSVGVNYGYTF | TGTGCCAGCAGTGTCGGGGTCAACTATGGCTACACCTTC | TRBJ1-2 | NA | TRBV27 | NA
CASSSGTSGGGLLYEQFF | TGTGCCAGCAGTTCCGGGACTAGCGGGGGGGGATTGTTATATGAGCAGTTCTTC | TRBJ2-1 | TRBD2 | TRBV27 | NA
CAIRGPGLTYEQYF | TGTGCCATCAGAGGTCCGGGACTTACCTACGAGCAGTACTTC | TRBJ2-7 | NA | TRBV10-3 | NA
CASSILSGTGMDYGYTF | TGTGCCAGTAGTATTTTGTCCGGGACAGGGATGGACTATGGCTACACCTTC | TRBJ1-2 | TRBD1 | TRBV19 | NA
CASRHQNVNSPLHF | TGTGCCAGCAGACACCAGAACGTTAATTCACCCCTCCACTTT | TRBJ1-6 | NA | TRBV6-5 | NA
CASSSGTGVTEAFF | TGCGCCAGCAGCTCTGGGACAGGGGTTACTGAAGCTTTCTTT | TRBJ1-1 | TRBD1 | TRBV5-1 | NA
CASRFGQGEGAFF | TGTGCCAGCAGATTCGGACAGGGAGAGGGAGCTTTCTTT | TRBJ1-1 | TRBD1 | TRBV12-3/TRBV12-4 | NA
CASRRPAGPEQYF | TGTGCCAGCAGGAGGCCTGCGGGGCCCGAGCAGTACTTC | TRBJ2-7 | NA | TRBV6-5 | once
CASSAGTVYGYTF | TGTGCCAGCAGCGCCGGGACAGTTTATGGCTACACCTTC | TRBJ1-2 | TRBD1 | TRBV11-2 | NA
CASSQDHRGSGNTIYF | TGTGCCAGCAGCCAAGATCACCGAGGGTCCGGAAACACCATATATTTT | TRBJ1-3 | NA | TRBV4-2 | NA
CASSGDRATYEQYF | TGTGCCAGCAGCGGGGACAGGGCGACCTACGAGCAGTACTTC | TRBJ2-7 | TRBD1 | TRBV6-4 | NA
CASSYSAGGEQFF | TGTGCCAGCAGTTACTCAGCCGGGGGTGAGCAGTTCTTC | TRBJ2-1 | NA | TRBV6-5 | NA
CARQGLEETQYF | TGTGCCCGGCAGGGGCTTGAAGAGACCCAGTACTTC | TRBJ2-5 | NA | TRBV10-3 | NA
CASSRSSYEQYF | TGTGCCAGCAGCCGTTCCTCCTACGAGCAGTACTTC | TRBJ2-7 | NA | TRBV7-2 | once
CASSLDPLANEQFF | TGTGCCAGCAGCCTGGACCCTCTAGCGAATGAGCAGTTCTTC | TRBJ2-1 | NA | TRBV3-1/TRBV3-2 | NA
CASSSRTGQNQPQHF | TGTGCCAGCAGCTCCCGGACAGGACAAAATCAGCCCCAGCATTTT | TRBJ1-5 | TRBD1 | TRBV7-2 | NA
CATHENLYTYYGYTF | TGTGCCACCCACGAAAACTTGTATACCTACTATGGCTACACCTTC | TRBJ1-2 | NA | TRBV6-5 | NA
CASSSLIRQGRAYEQYF | TGTGCCAGCAGCTCCCTAATAAGACAGGGCCGGGCGTACGAGCAGTACTTC | TRBJ2-7 | TRBD1 | TRBV7-9 | NA
CASTEEDMNTEAFF | TGCGCCAGCACCGAGGAGGATATGAACACTGAAGCTTTCTTT | TRBJ1-1 | NA | TRBV5-1 | NA
CASKPGQREYGYTF | TGTGCCAGTAAGCCGGGACAGAGAGAATATGGCTACACCTTC | TRBJ1-2 | TRBD1 | TRBV19 | NA
CASSDPQGQGLYEQYF | TGTGCCAGCAGTGACCCACAGGGGCAGGGATTATACGAGCAGTACTTC | TRBJ2-7 | TRBD1 | TRBV6-1 | NA
CASSWDSGSNQPQHF | TGCGCCAGCAGCTGGGACAGTGGGAGCAATCAGCCCCAGCATTTT | TRBJ1-5 | TRBD1 | TRBV5-1 | NA
CASSPQGLAGGEQYF | TGTGCCAGCAGTCCACAGGGACTAGCGGGCGGTGAGCAGTACTTC | TRBJ2-7 | TRBD2 | TRBV27 | NA
CASSPRQVRGVETQYF | TGTGCCAGCAGCCCTCGACAGGTACGCGGTGTGGAGACCCAGTACTTC | TRBJ2-5 | NA | TRBV21-1 | NA
CASSLAAGGGETQYF | TGCGCCAGCAGCTTGGCAGCGGGGGGCGGGGAGACCCAGTACTTC | TRBJ2-5 | TRBD2 | TRBV5-1 | NA
CASSPGQGSYNEQFF | TGCGCCAGCAGCCCGGGACAGGGTTCCTACAATGAGCAGTTCTTC | TRBJ2-1 | TRBD1 | TRBV5-1 | NA
CAWDQYDRNTEAFF | TGTGCCTGGGACCAATATGACAGGAACACTGAAGCTTTCTTT | TRBJ1-1 | NA | TRBV30 | NA
CASSLNPGLLNNSPLHF | TGTGCCAGCAGCTTAAACCCGGGACTCCTAAATAATTCACCCCTCCACTTT | TRBJ1-6 | NA | TRBV5-5 | NA
CASSLVGVRTGGAEQYF | TGTGCCAGCAGCTTAGTCGGAGTAAGGACAGGGGGAGCCGAGCAGTACTTC | TRBJ2-7 | TRBD1 | TRBV7-9 | NA
CASSPYTDTQYF | TGCGCCAGCAGTCCCTACACAGATACGCAGTATTTT | TRBJ2-3 | NA | TRBV5-1 | NA
CASSFSSGTFMNTEAFF | TGTGCCAGCAGCTTCTCCTCCGGGACATTCATGAACACTGAAGCTTTCTTT | TRBJ1-1 | NA | TRBV28 | once
CASSQGAGVGYTF | TGTGCCAGCAGTCAAGGGGCGGGAGTTGGCTACACCTTC | TRBJ1-2 | NA | TRBV27 | NA
CASSEGTVGYIQYF | TGTGCCAGCAGTGAAGGGACAGTTGGATACATTCAGTACTTC | TRBJ2-4 | TRBD1 | TRBV25-1 | NA
CASSPQYGQANEQYF | TGTGCCAGCAGCCCCCAATACGGACAGGCAAACGAGCAGTACTTC | TRBJ2-7 | TRBD1 | TRBV3-1/TRBV3-2 | once
CASEQGPPLAKNIQYF | TGTGCCAGCGAACAGGGACCGCCACTAGCCAAAAACATTCAGTACTTC | TRBJ2-4 | NA | TRBV7-2 | NA
CASSSRVRRTQNEQFF | TGTGCCAGCAGCTCCCGAGTACGCCGAACCCAAAATGAGCAGTTCTTC | TRBJ2-1 | NA | TRBV5-4 | few
CASSLARQDETQYF | TGTGCCAGCAGCTTGGCCAGACAAGATGAGACCCAGTACTTC | TRBJ2-5 | NA | TRBV5-4 | NA
CASSEVWTGGSDYGYTF | TGTGCCAGCAGTGAAGTGTGGACAGGGGGCTCGGACTATGGCTACACCTTC | TRBJ1-2 | TRBD1 | TRBV6-1 | NA
CASSQDRQNQPQHF | TGCGCCAGCAGCCAAGATAGACAAAATCAGCCCCAGCATTTT | TRBJ1-5 | NA | TRBV4-3 | NA
CASSLGGSRAEAFF | TGTGCCAGCAGCTTGGGAGGGAGTAGGGCTGAAGCTTTCTTT | TRBJ1-1 | NA | TRBV5-4 | NA
CASSVAADRDGTIYF | TGTGCCAGCAGCGTAGCAGCGGACAGGGACGGCACCATATATTTT | TRBJ1-3 | TRBD1 | TRBV9 | NA
CASRLQGNGYTF | TGTGCCAGCAGGTTACAGGGGAACGGCTACACCTTC | TRBJ1-2 | TRBD1 | TRBV6-5 | NA
CATSELQGIPTEAFF | TGTGCCACCAGTGAGTTACAGGGTATTCCCACTGAAGCTTTCTTT | TRBJ1-1 | NA | TRBV24-1 | few
CAWSRREFVSNQPQHF | TGTGCCTGGAGTCGACGGGAGTTCGTTAGCAATCAGCCCCAGCATTTT | TRBJ1-5 | NA | TRBV30 | NA
CASSHSGGSYNEQFF | TGCGCCAGCAGCCATAGCGGGGGCTCCTACAATGAGCAGTTCTTC | TRBJ2-1 | TRBD2 | TRBV5-1 | NA
CASTLARADGYTF | TGTGCCAGCACCCTGGCCAGGGCGGATGGCTACACCTTC | TRBJ1-2 | NA | TRBV12-3/TRBV12-4 | NA
CAWSLVVGWQGNGYTF | TGTGCCTGGAGTTTGGTTGTCGGGTGGCAGGGAAATGGCTACACCTTC | TRBJ1-2 | NA | TRBV30 | NA
CASRSELTDTQYF | TGTGCCAGCAGGTCCGAGCTCACAGATACGCAGTATTTT | TRBJ2-3 | NA | TRBV2 | NA
CASSARLAGGPSTDTQYF | TGTGCCAGCAGCGCCCGACTAGCGGGGGGCCCTAGCACAGATACGCAGTATTTT | TRBJ2-3 | TRBD2 | TRBV9 | NA
CASKYAEGTDTQYF | TGTGCCAGTAAATACGCGGAAGGCACAGATACGCAGTATTTT | TRBJ2-3 | NA | TRBV19 | once